The 21 T cell receptor beta chains below all came from one sample that was sequenced in a study of regulatory T cells in long-lasting Graves disease. Time point reported: newly diagnosed GD, antithyroid drugs for less than 3 months. PBMC RNA was the source of the TCR library. Assembly of TCR beta libraries relied on iRepertoire HTBI primers together with Arm-PCR of CDR3 regions. TCRdb used MiXCR to reprocess the multiplex PCR reads, holding one entry per CDR3 protein. Of hundreds of thousands of distinct CDR3 sequences in the sample, 15% to 20% are singletons; the top ten hold roughly 25%. A further study also used this sample, focusing on T cells in Graves' hyperthyroidism and ophthalmopathy.

The input for sequencing was peripheral blood mononuclear cells (PBMCs), taken at new diagnosis, from a patient treated with antithyroid drugs. The source of these receptors is a middle-aged woman with Graves disease.

At least ten counts were recorded for this clonotype. The rearrangement links TRBV5-6 to TRBJ1-1; no reliable D call. The CDR3 loop spans 14 amino acids. V lost 4 bases and J 1 base, leaving 11 bases between the germline ends. Per the germline V gene, CDR1 is SGHDT and CDR2 is YYEEEE. Here the CDR3 reads CASSRLGPNTEAFF. Written as DNA, the CDR3 is TGTGCCAGCAGCCGCCTTGGACCGAACACTGAAGCTTTCTTT.

This clonotype was observed at least ten times. The chain employs TRBV2 and TRBJ2-7, with D possibly TRBD2 on 6 matching bases. The CDR3 loop spans 14 amino acids. Trimming shortened V by 6 bases and J by 0 bases, and 12 bases separated the two germline ends. Germline V gene sequence: CDR1 SNHLY, CDR2 FYNNEI. In nucleotides, the CDR3 is TGTGCCAGCAGGGGGACGGGGGTCTCCTACGAGCAGTACTTC. This translates into CASRGTGVSYEQYF. Full variable domain (remainder filled in from reference TRBV2 and TRBJ2-7): EPEVTQTPSHQVTQMGQEVILRCVPISNHLYFYWYRQILGQKVEFLVSFYNNEISEKSEIFDDQFSVERPDGSNFTLKIRSTKLEDSAMYFCASRGTGVSYEQYFGPGTRLTVT.

At least ten counts were recorded for this clonotype. Its ends do not fully match the called genes, so a read error is possible. J is TRBJ2-7 and V is TRBV5-1, with D perhaps matching TRBD1 (6 bases). The germline gives CDR1 SGHRS, CDR2 YFSETQ. CDR3 size: 14 residues. CDR3: CASSLEAGAYEQYF. DNA for the CDR3: TGTGCCAGCAGCTTAGAGGCAGGGGCCTACGAGCAGTACTTC.

This clonotype showed up many times. The chain joins TRBV3-1 to TRBJ1-2; no firm D call. There are 16 residues in the CDR3. The germline gives CDR1 LGHDT, CDR2 YNNKEL (reference sequence). Trimming removed 4 bases from V and 2 bases from J, with 17 bases in between. The CDR3 protein is CASSLNVWVANYGYTF. The CDR3 DNA follows: TGTGCCAGCAGCCTAAATGTTTGGGTGGCAAACTATGGCTACACCTTC.

This clonotype was found a few times. This chain connects TRBV5-6 to TRBJ1-6; D perhaps matches TRBD1 (6 bases). CDR3 size: 14 residues. V was cut by 6 bases and J by 10 bases, with 17 bases left in between. Germline V gene lookup returns CDR1 SGHDT and CDR2 YYEEEE. The CDR3 nucleotides read TGTGCCAGCACCCGGACAGCGCTTGAATCACCCCTCCACTTT. Its protein is CASTRTALESPLHF.

The sample holds one count of this clonotype. This may be a read error, as it is one base from a much larger clone. The conserved final phenylalanine or tryptophan is absent from the CDR3, which likely points to a read error. The J gene is TRBJ1-5, the V gene TRBV20-1; D is ambiguous. V lost 3 bases to trimming and J lost 0 bases, with 12 bases between them. Germline V gives CDR1 DFQATT, CDR2 SNEGSKA (reference sequence). This CDR3 is 15 amino acids long. The CDR3 nucleotides are TGCAGTGCTAGTGCTCCGGAGGGTAGCAATCAGCCCCAGCATCTT. Translating gives CSASAPEGSNQPQHL.

This clonotype was counted between two and nine times. J is TRBJ1-2 and V is TRBV11-2; possible D gene TRBD1, 6 bases. Germline values: CDR1 SGHAT, CDR2 FQNNGV. The germline V and J ends were trimmed by 3 bases and 9 bases, with 20 bases remaining between them. CDR3 length: 15 residues. The CDR3: CASSFHKPGTWRYTF. The CDR3 nucleotides are TGTGCCAGCAGCTTCCATAAACCCGGGACATGGCGCTACACCTTC.

This clonotype was recorded a few times. CDR3 sequence reads: CASSWGSLETQYF. In DNA, the CDR3 is TGTGCCAGCAGTTGGGGGTCACTGGAGACCCAGTACTTC. The chain has TRBV28 and TRBJ2-1; D is tentatively TRBD1 or TRBD2 (5 bases each). The end of the DNA is better explained by TRBJ2-5, so the J call may be wrong. The CDR3 loop spans 13 amino acids. Per the germline V gene, CDR1 is MDHEN and CDR2 is SYDVKM.

The chain couples TRBV7-2 to TRBJ1-4; 7 bases align to TRBD1. Trimming took 5 bases from V and 7 from J; bases not matched to a gene: 7. Germline CDR1 reads SGHTA; CDR2 reads FQGNSA. The CDR3 runs 14 residues. The CDR3 DNA follows: TGTGCCAGCAGCCTCGACAGGGCTAGTGAAAAACTGTTTTTT. Its protein is CASSLDRASEKLFF.

A few counts support this clonotype. The chain is built from TRBV25-1 and TRBJ1-1, with TRBD1 as a possible D gene (6 bases). V dropped 5 bases and J dropped 5 bases, with 12 bases sitting between them. Germline values: CDR1 MGHDK, CDR2 SYGVNS. This CDR3 comprises 13 residues. The CDR3 DNA follows: TGTGCCAGCAGTAAAGGGGGGAGGACTGAAGCTTTCTTT. It is translated as CASSKGGRTEAFF.

This clonotype occurred many times. The chain is built from TRBV12-3 or TRBV12-4 and TRBJ2-5; 9 bases align to TRBD1. The V segment lost 3 bases and the J segment 2 bases; nucleotides outside the gene matches: 1. The CDR3 extends over 14 amino acids. CDR3 bases: TGTGCCAGCAGTTTCGACAGGGGGCAAGAGACCCAGTACTTC. Amino acid sequence: CASSFDRGQETQYF.

This clonotype was counted ten times or more. The V and J genes are TRBV12-3 or TRBV12-4 and TRBJ1-1; D is unresolved. V gave up 2 bases and J gave up 5 bases, with 0 bases separating them. The CDR3 spans 10 residues. In DNA form, the CDR3 reads TGTGCCAGCAGTTTAACTGAAGCTTTCTTT. Its translation is CASSLTEAFF.

Many counts were recorded for this clonotype. This chain connects TRBV28 to TRBJ1-4; tentatively, D is TRBD1 (6 bases). Between the trimmed V and J ends, which lost 10 bases and 5 bases, there was a span of 20 bases. The germline CDR1 and CDR2 sequences are MDHEN and SYDVKM. The CDR3 is 15 amino acids. CDR3: CATEGGGNSNEKLFF. The CDR3 region has the DNA TGTGCCACCGAGGGAGGGGGAAATTCGAATGAAAAACTGTTTTTT.

This clonotype was seen a handful of times. This sequence joins TRBV12-3 or TRBV12-4 and TRBJ1-1; the D is unclear. The CDR3 covers 12 residues. V was pared by 3 bases and J by 11 bases, with 13 bases between. The CDR3 coding sequence is TGTGCCAGCAGTTTTCGCCGACCTATGGCTTTCTTT. It encodes CASSFRRPMAFF.

This clonotype was seen more than once but under ten times. J is TRBJ1-5 and V is TRBV6-1; D is perhaps TRBD1 (5 bases). This CDR3 is built from 15 residues. The germline gives CDR1 MNHNS, CDR2 SASEGT. V was cut by 2 bases and J by 7 bases, with 15 bases left in between. The chain's CDR3 is CASSEYGGVGQPQHF. CDR3 coding DNA: TGTGCCAGCAGTGAATACGGAGGGGTCGGCCAGCCCCAGCATTTT.

There are many counts of this clonotype. This chain connects TRBV5-1 to TRBJ1-2; tentatively, D is TRBD1 (5 bases). CDR1 and CDR2 (germline): SGHRS, YFSETQ. V gave up 4 bases and J gave up 7 bases, with 17 bases separating them. The CDR3 consists of 14 residues. The CDR3 region has the DNA TGCGCCAGCAGCCTCTCTCCGACGAGGGGTGGCTACACCTTC. Translating gives CASSLSPTRGGYTF.

This clonotype was recorded a few times. J is TRBJ1-5 and V is TRBV12-3 or TRBV12-4; TRBD1 might be the D (6 bases). CDR3 length equals 14 residues. Trimming pared 6 bases from V and 7 bases from J, leaving 16 bases between. For the CDR3, the DNA is TGTGCCAGCAGCAGGGGAGAAGGGGGACAGCCCCAGCATTTT. Amino acids: CASSRGEGGQPQHF.

The CDR3 spells CASSVQGNEKLFF. The CDR3 DNA sequence: TGCGCCAGCAGCGTACAGGGGAATGAAAAACTGTTTTTT. The chain uses TRBV5-1 and TRBJ1-4, with 7 bases fitting TRBD1. This CDR3 is built from 13 residues. V lost 4 bases and J lost 5; bases outside the gene matches: 2. The germline gives CDR1 SGHRS, CDR2 YFSETQ.

This clonotype has more than one count but fewer than ten. The rearrangement joins TRBV20-1 to TRBJ2-2; D is tentatively TRBD1 or TRBD2 (7 bases each). The germline V gene has CDR1 DFQATT and CDR2 SNEGSKA (reference sequence). The CDR3 sequence is 16 residues long. Trimming took off 2 bases at V and 5 bases at J, with 18 bases between the two ends. This CDR3 reads CSARNEGRGQTGELFF. For the CDR3, the DNA is TGCAGTGCTAGAAACGAGGGGAGGGGGCAAACCGGGGAGCTGTTTTTT.

Comment on this clonotype: With a much larger clone just one base away, this may be a read error. The chain employs TRBV18 and TRBJ2-2; 10 nucleotides match TRBD1. Per the germline V gene, CDR1 is KGHSH and CDR2 is LQKENI. This CDR3 contains 15 residues. The junction had 10 bases not matched to a gene; V was cut back by 9 bases and J by 6 bases. In DNA, the CDR3 is TGTGCCAGTCCAACGGGACAGGGGCCCGCCGGGGAGCTGTTTTTT. It translates to CASPTGQGPAGELFF. Using reference TRBV18 and TRBJ2-2 for the parts outside the CDR3, the full variable domain is NAGVMQNPRHLVRRRGQEARLRCSPMKGHSHVYWYRQLPEEGLKFMVYLQKENIIDESGMPKERFSAEFPKEGPSILRIQQVVRGDSAAYFCASPTGQGPAGELFFGEGSRLTVL.

The chain joins TRBV2 to TRBJ2-2; TRBD1 agrees at 10 bases. CDR1 and CDR2 (germline): SNHLY, FYNNEI. The CDR3 consists of 14 residues. The trim removed 8 bases at V and 6 bases at J, leaving 6 bases unmatched. CDR3 in amino acids: CASGTGAGAGELFF. Here the CDR3 DNA reads TGTGCCAGCGGGACAGGGGCGGGTGCCGGGGAGCTGTTTTTT.